This T cell receptor beta chain was sequenced for a study of blood T cell repertoires in COVID-19. On the study more broadly: PBMCs, B-cell-depleted T cells, or T cells were the source of the cDNA or gDNA that made up the material.

Germline V lookup: CDR1 LNHNV, CDR2 YYDKDF (reference sequence). V shed 1 base and J shed 13 bases, with 19 bases lying between them. This CDR3 has 15 amino acids. The cohort comprised adults aged roughly 18 to 95 years residing in 24 US areas. Using immunoSEQ multiplex PCR, the repertoire was profiled, and TCRdb retains in-frame clones only, with some absent. This table has 150,000 or so clones, roughly 90% appearing once. The sample was PBMCs or T cells enriched from blood (not recorded which). The TCR sequence derives from a young woman with acute COVID-19. V is TRBV15 and J is TRBJ2-2, with D tentatively TRBD2 (5 bases). CDR3 sequence: CATSRGRLTPGRLFF. CDR3 nucleotides: TGTGCCACCAGCAGAGGCAGACTAACACCGGGGAGGCTGTTTTTT.